This record covers a single TCR beta chain. Its antigen is unknown. One base away there is no much larger clone; base qualities are not given. This specimen belongs to a study of early T cells in non-severe SARS-CoV-2 infection (dated by TCRdb to the early 2020s). Background on the whole study: Bulk RNA from unsorted whole blood was used for TCR sequencing, so alpha and beta chains could not be paired.

The germline V gene specifies KGHDR as CDR1 and SFDVKD as CDR2. A distance of 7 bases separates the germline ends of V and J, which lose 3 bases and 8 bases respectively. The CDR3 sequence holds 12 residues, the cysteine and phenylalanine included. The CDR3 DNA has 36 bases and is translated from base 1. The library was produced with 5' RACE. The data were produced on a NextSeq 500. In the TCR library protocol, unique molecular identifiers were attached to individual cDNA molecules to correct for PCR bias and sequencing error. Sequencing covered both TCR alpha and beta chains, and within each sample the abundances of alpha and beta sequences were tightly co-correlated. As for the authors' bioinformatics: Decombinator V4 was used to annotate the V gene, J gene and CDR3 of the TCR sequences. TCRs were defined as expanded if a significant change between any two time points was detected under a Poisson model with p below 0.0001. TCR abundances were normalised to the total number of TCRs sequenced per sample and expressed as counts per million. TRAV1-2 paired with TRAJ12, TRAJ20 or TRAJ33 defined MAIT TCRs, while TRAV10 paired with TRAJ18 defined iNKT TCRs. VDJdb, accessed on 1 November 2021, was searched for TCRs annotated for CMV, EBV and SARS-CoV-2, and TCRs annotated for more than one antigen were excluded. TCRdb reprocessing: public reads trimmed at Q25 with fastp, clones called with MiXCR, in-frame beta chains kept. Each record represents a unique CDR3 protein, reported with the most common genes and DNA among its rows. The authors' filters were not applied to this entry. For this sample the table gives 20,000 to 25,000 distinct CDR3 sequences, of which around 4% were detected only once. The top ten clones comprise 15% to 17% of the sample.

On the study overall, not on this receptor specifically: VDJdb matching was skewed toward anti-spike CD8 responses, so virus-specific expansions were likely underestimated and private and CD4 specificities were missed.

This was a case-control study nested in a cohort of healthcare workers in London, UK, who had nasopharyngeal swab PCR tests and blood samples taken every week. Healthcare workers were recruited during the week of the UK lockdown, between 23 and 31 March 2020, and followed weekly for up to roughly 16 weeks. Input material: whole blood. This clonotype was obtained from an adult who was a healthcare worker with PCR-confirmed SARS-CoV-2 infection or an uninfected control (not recorded which). The V gene is TRBV24-1 and the J gene is TRBJ2-1; a confident D gene designation cannot be given. The nucleotides read TGTGCCACCAGTGATCCCGGAGATGAGCAGTTCTTC. Its protein product is CATSDPGDEQFF.